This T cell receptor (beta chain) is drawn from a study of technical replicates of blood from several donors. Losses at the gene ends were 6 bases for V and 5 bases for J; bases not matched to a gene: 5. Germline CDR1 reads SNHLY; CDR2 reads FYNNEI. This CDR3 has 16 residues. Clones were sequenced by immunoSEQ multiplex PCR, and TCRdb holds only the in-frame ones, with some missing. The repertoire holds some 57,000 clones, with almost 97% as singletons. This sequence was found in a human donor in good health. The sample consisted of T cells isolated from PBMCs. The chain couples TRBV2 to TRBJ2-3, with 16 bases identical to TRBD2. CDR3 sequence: CASRDGTSGREDTQYF. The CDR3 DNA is TGTGCCAGCAGGGACGGGACTAGCGGGAGGGAAGATACGCAGTATTTT.